The present T cell receptor beta chain was sequenced within a study of blood T cell repertoires in COVID-19. At the level of the study: Researchers got acute and convalescent COVID-19 samples from the United States, Italy and Spain. In each case, the material was cDNA or gDNA derived from T cells, B-cell-depleted T cells, or PBMCs.

The data were produced by immunoSEQ multiplex PCR, yet TCRdb's version contains in-frame clones alone and is incomplete. The repertoire holds 40,000 or so clones, with about 89% as singletons. V was pared by 0 bases and J by 5 bases, with 5 bases of the junction left unmatched. The CDR3 consists of 15 residues. Germline V lookup: CDR1 MNHEY, CDR2 SVGEGT. The TCR originated in a human donor in a cohort sampled during active COVID-19. J is TRBJ2-7 and V is TRBV6-2 or TRBV6-3; 9 bases align to TRBD1. Sequenced sample: peripheral blood. DNA of the CDR3: TGTGCCAGCAGTTACTCGGGGACAGGGAGGCACGAGCAGTACTTC. The encoded protein is CASSYSGTGRHEQYF.